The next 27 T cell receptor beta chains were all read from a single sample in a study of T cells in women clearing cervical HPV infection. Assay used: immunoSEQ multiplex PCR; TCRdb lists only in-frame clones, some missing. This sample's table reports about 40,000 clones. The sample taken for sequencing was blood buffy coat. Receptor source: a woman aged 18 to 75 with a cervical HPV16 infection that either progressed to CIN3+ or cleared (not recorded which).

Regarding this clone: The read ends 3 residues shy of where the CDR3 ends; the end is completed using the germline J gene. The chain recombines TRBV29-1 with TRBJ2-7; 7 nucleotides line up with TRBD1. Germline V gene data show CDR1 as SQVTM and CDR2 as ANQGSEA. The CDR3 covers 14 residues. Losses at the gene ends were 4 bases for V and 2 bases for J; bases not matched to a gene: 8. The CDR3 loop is CSVGSQGLPYEQYF. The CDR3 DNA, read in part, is TGCAGCGTTGGATCACAGGGGCTACCCTACGAG.

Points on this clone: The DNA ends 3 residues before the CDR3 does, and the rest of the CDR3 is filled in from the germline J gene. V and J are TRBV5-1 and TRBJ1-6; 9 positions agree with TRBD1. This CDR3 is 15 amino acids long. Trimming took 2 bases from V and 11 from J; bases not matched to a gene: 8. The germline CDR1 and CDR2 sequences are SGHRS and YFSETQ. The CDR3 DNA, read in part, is TGCGCCAGCAGCTTAAGGACAGGGGAGAATACACCC. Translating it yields CASSLRTGENTP. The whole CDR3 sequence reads CASSLRTGENTPLHF.

CDR3 bases read: TGTGCCAGCAGCATAGCGGGGGGGCCCTACAATGAG. Translation: CASSIAGGPYNE. In full, the CDR3 is CASSIAGGPYNEQFF. The V and J genes are TRBV5-4 and TRBJ2-1, with 11 nucleotides matching TRBD2. The observed sequence ends 3 residues before the CDR3 terminus, with the missing tail filled in from the germline J gene. V gave up 4 bases and J gave up 2 bases; unmatched junction bases: 2. The germline V gene has CDR1 SGHNT and CDR2 YYREEE (reference sequence). CDR3 size: 15 residues.

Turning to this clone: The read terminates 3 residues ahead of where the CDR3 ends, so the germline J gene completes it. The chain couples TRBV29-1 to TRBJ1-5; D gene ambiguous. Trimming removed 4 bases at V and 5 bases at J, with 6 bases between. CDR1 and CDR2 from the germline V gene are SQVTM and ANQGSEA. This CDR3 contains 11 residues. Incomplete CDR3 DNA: TGCAGCGTTGGGCACGATCAGCCC. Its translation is CSVGHDQP. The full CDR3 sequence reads CSVGHDQPQHF.

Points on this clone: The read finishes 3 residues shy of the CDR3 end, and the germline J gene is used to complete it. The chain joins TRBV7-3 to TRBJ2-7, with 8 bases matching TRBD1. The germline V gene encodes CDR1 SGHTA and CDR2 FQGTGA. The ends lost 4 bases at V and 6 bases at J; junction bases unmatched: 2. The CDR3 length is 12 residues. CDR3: CASSYGTGEQYF. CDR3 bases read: TGTGCCAGCAGCTACGGGACAGGCGAG.

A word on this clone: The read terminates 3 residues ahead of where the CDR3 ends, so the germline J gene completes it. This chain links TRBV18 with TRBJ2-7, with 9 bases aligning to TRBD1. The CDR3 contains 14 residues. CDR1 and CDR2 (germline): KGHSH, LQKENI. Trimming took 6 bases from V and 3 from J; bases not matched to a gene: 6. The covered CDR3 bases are TGTGCCAGCTCGGAACAGGGGGCACACTACGAG. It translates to CASSEQGAHYE. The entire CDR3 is CASSEQGAHYEQYF.

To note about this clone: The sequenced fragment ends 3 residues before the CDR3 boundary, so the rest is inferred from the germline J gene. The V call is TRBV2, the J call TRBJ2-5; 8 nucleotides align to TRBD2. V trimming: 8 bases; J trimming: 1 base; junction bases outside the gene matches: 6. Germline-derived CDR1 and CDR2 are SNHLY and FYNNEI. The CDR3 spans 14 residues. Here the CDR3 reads CASLDGGGQETQYF. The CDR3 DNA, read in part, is TGTGCCAGCCTAGACGGGGGGGGCCAAGAGACC.

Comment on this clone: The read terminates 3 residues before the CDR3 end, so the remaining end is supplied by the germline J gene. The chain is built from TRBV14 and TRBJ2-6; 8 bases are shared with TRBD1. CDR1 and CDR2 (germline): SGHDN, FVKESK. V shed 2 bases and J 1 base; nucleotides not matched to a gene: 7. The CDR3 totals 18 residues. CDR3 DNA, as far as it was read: TGTGCCAGCAGCCAAACCCGGGACAGGAGATCTGGGGCCAACGTC. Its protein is CASSQTRDRRSGANV. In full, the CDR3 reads CASSQTRDRRSGANVLTF.

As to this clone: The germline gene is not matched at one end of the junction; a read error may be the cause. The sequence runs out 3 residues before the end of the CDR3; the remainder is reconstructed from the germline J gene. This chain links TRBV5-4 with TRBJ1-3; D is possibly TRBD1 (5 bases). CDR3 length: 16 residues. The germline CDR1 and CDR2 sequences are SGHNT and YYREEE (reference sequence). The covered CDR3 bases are TGTGCCAGCAGCTTGGGTAGGGACTACTCTGGAGACACC. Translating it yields CASSLGRDYSGDT. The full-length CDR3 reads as CASSLGRDYSGDTIYF.

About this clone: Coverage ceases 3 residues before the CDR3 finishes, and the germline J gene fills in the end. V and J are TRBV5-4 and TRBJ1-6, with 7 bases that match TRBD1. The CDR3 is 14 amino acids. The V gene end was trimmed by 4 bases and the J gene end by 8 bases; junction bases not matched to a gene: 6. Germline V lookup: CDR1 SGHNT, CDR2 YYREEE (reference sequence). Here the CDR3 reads CASSPRDSHSPLHF. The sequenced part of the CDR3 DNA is TGTGCCAGCAGCCCGCGGGACAGTCATTCACCC.

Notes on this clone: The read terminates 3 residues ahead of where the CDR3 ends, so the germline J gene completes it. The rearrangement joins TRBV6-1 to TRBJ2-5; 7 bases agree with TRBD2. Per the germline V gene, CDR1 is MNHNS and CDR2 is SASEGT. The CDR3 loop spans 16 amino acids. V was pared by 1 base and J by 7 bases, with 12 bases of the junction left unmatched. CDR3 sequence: CASSEGGAGRRGTQYF. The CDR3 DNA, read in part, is TGTGCCAGCAGTGAAGGTGGAGCGGGAAGGCGGGGGACC.

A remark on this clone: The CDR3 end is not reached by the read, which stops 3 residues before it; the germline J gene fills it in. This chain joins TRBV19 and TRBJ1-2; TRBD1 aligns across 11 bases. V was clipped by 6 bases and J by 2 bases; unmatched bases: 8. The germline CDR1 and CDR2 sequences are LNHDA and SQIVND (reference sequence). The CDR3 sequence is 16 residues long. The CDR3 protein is CASSAPGQGANYGYTF. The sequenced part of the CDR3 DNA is TGTGCCAGTAGCGCCCCCGGACAGGGGGCGAACTATGGC.

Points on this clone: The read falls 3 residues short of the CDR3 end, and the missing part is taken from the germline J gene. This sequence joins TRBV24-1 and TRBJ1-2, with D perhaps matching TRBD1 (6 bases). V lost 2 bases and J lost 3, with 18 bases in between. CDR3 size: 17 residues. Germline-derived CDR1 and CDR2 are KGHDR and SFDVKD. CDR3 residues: CATSDSYDRPTYYGYTF. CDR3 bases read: TGTGCCACCAGTGATTCTTATGACAGGCCTACTTACTATGGC.

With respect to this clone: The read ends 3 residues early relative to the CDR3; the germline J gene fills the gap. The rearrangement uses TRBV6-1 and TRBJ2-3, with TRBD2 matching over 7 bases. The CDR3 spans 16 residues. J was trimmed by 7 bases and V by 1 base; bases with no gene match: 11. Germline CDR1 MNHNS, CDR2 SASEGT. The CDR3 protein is CASSEVPRGGGNTQYF. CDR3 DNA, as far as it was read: TGTGCCAGCAGTGAAGTCCCAAGAGGCGGGGGAAATACG.

CDR3 in amino acids: CASSPGQGVGGELFF. Partial CDR3 DNA: TGTGCCAGCAGCCCGGGACAGGGGGTTGGCGGGGAG. This rearrangement joins TRBV9 to TRBJ2-2, with 11 bases matching TRBD1. The read stops 3 residues short of the end of the CDR3; the missing end is completed from the germline J gene. Germline CDR1 reads SGDLS; CDR2 reads YYNGEE. The CDR3 contains 15 residues. The J segment lost 7 bases and the V segment lost 4 bases, leaving 6 bases of the junction unmatched.

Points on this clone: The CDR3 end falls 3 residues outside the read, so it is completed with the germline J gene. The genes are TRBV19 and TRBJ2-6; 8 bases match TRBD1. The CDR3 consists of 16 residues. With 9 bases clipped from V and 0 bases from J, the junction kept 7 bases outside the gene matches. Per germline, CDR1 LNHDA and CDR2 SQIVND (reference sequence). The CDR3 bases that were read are TGTGCCAGCCGGGACAGGATCTTCTCTGGGGCCAACGTC. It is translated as CASRDRIFSGANV. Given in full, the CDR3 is CASRDRIFSGANVLTF.

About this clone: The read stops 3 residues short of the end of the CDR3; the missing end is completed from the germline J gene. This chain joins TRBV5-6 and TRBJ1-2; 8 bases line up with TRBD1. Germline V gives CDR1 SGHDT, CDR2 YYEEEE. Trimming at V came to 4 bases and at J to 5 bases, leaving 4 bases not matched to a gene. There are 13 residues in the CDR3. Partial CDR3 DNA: TGTGCCAGCAGCCCCCGACAGGGGTATGGC. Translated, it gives CASSPRQGYG. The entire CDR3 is CASSPRQGYGYTF.

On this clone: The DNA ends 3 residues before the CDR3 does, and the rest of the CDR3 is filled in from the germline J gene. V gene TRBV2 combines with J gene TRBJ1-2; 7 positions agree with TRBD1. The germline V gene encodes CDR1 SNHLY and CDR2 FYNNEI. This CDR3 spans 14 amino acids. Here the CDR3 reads CASSPVAGGSGYTF. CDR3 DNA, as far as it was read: TGTGCCAGCAGTCCCGTAGCAGGGGGGTCAGGC.

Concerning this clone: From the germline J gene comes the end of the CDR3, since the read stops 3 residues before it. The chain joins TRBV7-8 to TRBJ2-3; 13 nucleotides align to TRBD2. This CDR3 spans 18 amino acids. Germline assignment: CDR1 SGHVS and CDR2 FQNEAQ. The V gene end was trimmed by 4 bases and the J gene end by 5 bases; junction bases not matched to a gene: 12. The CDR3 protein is CASSYNKIRTSGGDTQYF. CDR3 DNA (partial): TGTGCCAGCAGCTATAACAAGATTAGGACTAGCGGGGGAGATACG. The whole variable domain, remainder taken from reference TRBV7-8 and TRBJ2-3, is GAGVSQSPRYKVAKRGQDVALRCDPISGHVSLFWYQQALGQGPEFLTYFQNEAQLDKSGLPSDRFFAERPEGSVSTLKIQRTQQEDSAVYLCASSYNKIRTSGGDTQYFGPGTRLTVL.

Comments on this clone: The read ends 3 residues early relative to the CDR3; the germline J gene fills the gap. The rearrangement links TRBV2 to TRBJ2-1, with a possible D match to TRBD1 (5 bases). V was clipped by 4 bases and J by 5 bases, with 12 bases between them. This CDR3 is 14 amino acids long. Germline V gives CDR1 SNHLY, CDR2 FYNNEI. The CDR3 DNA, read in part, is TGTGCCAGCAGTGTCTGGTCGACAGACAATGAG. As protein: CASSVWSTDNE. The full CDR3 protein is CASSVWSTDNEQFF.

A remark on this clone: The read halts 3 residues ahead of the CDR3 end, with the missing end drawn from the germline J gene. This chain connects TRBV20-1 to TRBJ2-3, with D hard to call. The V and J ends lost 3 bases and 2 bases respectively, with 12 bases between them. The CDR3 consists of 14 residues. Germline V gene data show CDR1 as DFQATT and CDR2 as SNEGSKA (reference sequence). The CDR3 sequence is CSARSEWATDTQYF. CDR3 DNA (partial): TGCAGTGCTAGGAGTGAGTGGGCCACAGATACG.

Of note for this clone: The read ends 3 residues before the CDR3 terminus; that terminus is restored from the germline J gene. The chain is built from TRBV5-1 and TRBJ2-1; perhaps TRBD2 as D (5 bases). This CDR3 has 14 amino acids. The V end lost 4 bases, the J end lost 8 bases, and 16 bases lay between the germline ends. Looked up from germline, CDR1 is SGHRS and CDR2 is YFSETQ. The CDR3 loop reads CASSLGGPSDEQFF. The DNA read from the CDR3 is TGCGCCAGCAGCCTGGGCGGGCCGAGCGATGAG.

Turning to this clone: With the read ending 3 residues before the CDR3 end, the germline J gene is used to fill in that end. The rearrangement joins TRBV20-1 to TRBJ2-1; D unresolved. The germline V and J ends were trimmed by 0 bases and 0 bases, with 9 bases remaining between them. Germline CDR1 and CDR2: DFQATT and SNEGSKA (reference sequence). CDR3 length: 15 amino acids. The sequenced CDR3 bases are TGCAGTGCTAGAGATTCCGGGTACTCCTACAATGAG. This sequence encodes CSARDSGYSYNE. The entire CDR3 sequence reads CSARDSGYSYNEQFF.

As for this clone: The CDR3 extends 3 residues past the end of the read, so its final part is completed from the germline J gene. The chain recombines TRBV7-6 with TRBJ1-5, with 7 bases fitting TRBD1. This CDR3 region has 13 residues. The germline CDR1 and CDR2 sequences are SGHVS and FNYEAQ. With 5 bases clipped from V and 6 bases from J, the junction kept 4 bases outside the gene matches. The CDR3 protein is CASSRQGSQPQHF. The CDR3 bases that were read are TGTGCCAGCAGCCGACAGGGAAGTCAGCCC. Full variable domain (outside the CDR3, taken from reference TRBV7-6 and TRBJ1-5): GAGVSQSPRYKVTKRGQDVALRCDPISGHVSLYWYRQALGQGPEFLTYFNYEAQQDKSGLPNDRFSAERPEGSISTLTIQRTEQRDSAMYRCASSRQGSQPQHFGDGTRLSIL.

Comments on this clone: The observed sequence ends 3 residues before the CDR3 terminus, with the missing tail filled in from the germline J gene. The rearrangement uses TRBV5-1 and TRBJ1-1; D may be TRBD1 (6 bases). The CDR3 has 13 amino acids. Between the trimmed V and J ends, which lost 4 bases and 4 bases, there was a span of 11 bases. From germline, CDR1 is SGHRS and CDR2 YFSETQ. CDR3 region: CASSQTGPTEAFF. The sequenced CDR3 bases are TGCGCCAGCAGCCAAACAGGGCCCACTGAA.

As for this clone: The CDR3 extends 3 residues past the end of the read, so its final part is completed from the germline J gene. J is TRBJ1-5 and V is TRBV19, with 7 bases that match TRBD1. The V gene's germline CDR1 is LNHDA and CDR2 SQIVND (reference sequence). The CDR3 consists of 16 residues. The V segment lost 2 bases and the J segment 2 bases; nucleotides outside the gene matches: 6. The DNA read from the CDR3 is TGTGCCAGTAGTATAAGAGGGCAGGGGGGCAATCAGCCC. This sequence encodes CASSIRGQGGNQP. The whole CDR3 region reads CASSIRGQGGNQPQHF.

Incomplete CDR3 DNA: TGCAGTGCTGGCAATCTAGCGCAGAGCTCCTACAATGAG. It translates to CSAGNLAQSSYNE. Given in full, the CDR3 is CSAGNLAQSSYNEQFF. The chain joins TRBV20-1 to TRBJ2-1, with D tentatively TRBD2 (6 bases). With the read ending 3 residues before the CDR3 end, the germline J gene is used to fill in that end. Germline V gives CDR1 DFQATT, CDR2 SNEGSKA (reference sequence). The CDR3 consists of 16 residues. Deletions cut 5 bases from V and 0 bases from J, with 17 bases between.